The sequence of this T cell receptor beta chain was determined in a study of OX40 agonist ivuxolimab in advanced cancers. Study context: Patients undergoing dose escalation presented with hepatocellular carcinoma, melanoma, renal cell or head and neck cancer. Study-level results: CD8+ T cells were the subset that, on average, had more expanded clones than CD4+.

CDR1 is SEHNR, CDR2 FQNEAQ, per germline (reference sequence). The CDR3 runs to 14 residues. Trimming pared 3 bases from V and 1 base from J, leaving 6 bases between. Comments on this clone: Its antigen remains unknown.

Profiled with immunoSEQ multiplex PCR; TCRdb holds only in-frame clones, not every one. The sample contains 90,000 to 100,000 clones, roughly 90% of which appear only once. The chain couples TRBV7-9 to TRBJ2-2, with D possibly matching TRBD1 (6 bases). The specimen was CD4+ or CD8+ T cells sorted from blood, collected in a trial of the OX40 agonist ivuxolimab. The clonotype originates from an adult with an advanced solid tumor such as melanoma, head and neck, liver or kidney cancer. CDR3 region: CASSLGQNTGELFF. CDR3 sequence (DNA): TGTGCCAGCAGCTTGGGACAGAACACCGGGGAGCTGTTTTTT.